This TCR beta chain was retrieved from a study of CD8 T cells in ankylosing spondylitis. Study conclusions and caveats: Blood from ankylosing spondylitis patients appeared to carry a characteristic roughly eight-variant TCR beta motif. Existing reports had already noted some motif variants in reactive arthritis synovial fluid and blood.

Trimming cost V 1 base and J 3 bases, with 13 bases left between them. Germline CDR1 and CDR2: SGHRS and YFSETQ. The CDR3 has 15 amino acids. A few counts support this clonotype. No antigen is known for it. Preparation of TCR beta libraries was done by quantitative 5'-RACE with molecular barcodes. TCRdb re-called the 5' RACE reads through MiXCR, storing one row per CDR3 protein. The sample consists of under 550,000 distinct CDR3 sequences, roughly 26% of them appearing once. The sequence was collected from a male donor with ankylosing spondylitis. This rearrangement joins TRBV5-1 to TRBJ2-5, with D unclear. What was sequenced was blood, either unsorted or a sorted T cell fraction (not recorded which). CDR3 coding DNA: TGCGCCAGCAGCTTGACCGTGACACATGAAGAGACCCAGTACTTC. Protein: CASSLTVTHEETQYF.